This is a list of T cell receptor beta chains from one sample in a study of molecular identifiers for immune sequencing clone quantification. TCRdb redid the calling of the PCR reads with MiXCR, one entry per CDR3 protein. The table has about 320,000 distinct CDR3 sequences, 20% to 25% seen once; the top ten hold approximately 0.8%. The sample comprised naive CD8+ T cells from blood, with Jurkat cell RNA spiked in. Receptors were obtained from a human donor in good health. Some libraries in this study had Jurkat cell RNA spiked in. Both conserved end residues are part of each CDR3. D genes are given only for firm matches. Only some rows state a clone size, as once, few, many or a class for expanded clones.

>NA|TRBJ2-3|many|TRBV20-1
TGCAGTGCTGATAAAACAGGGAATGCAGATACGCAGTATTTT
CSADKTGNADTQYF
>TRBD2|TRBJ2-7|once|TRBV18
TGTGCCAGCTCAGACGGGGGGGACTACTACGTGCAGTACTTC
CASSDGGDYYVQYF
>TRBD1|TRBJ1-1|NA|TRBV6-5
TGTGCCAGCAGTCAGGGGGCCAGCACTGAAGCTTTCTTT
CASSQGASTEAFF
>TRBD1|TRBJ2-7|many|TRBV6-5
TGTGCCAGTTCGGACAGGGGGTACGAGCAGTACTTC
CASSDRGYEQYF
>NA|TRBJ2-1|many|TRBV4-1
TGCGCCAGCAGCTCACGGGAGTACAATGAGCAGTTCTTC
CASSSREYNEQFF
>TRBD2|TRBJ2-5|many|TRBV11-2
TGTGCCAGCCTTGGGACTAGCAGAGAGACCCAGTACTTC
CASLGTSRETQYF
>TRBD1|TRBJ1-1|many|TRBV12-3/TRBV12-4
TGTGCCAGCACCCCAAGGGGGCTGACTGAAGCTTTCTTT
CASTPRGLTEAFF
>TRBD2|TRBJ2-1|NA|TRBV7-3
TGTGCCAGCAGCTTAAGAAGCGGGGTGCAGTTCTTC
CASSLRSGVQFF
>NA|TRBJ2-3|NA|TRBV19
TGTGCCACAAAAGGGCCGTTGGCAGATACGCAGTATTTT
CATKGPLADTQYF
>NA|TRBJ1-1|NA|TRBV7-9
TGTGCCAGCAGCTTATATCCTGCGGAGAGCACTGAAGCTTTCTTT
CASSLYPAESTEAFF
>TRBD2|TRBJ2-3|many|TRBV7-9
TGTGCCAGCAGGCCCGGGACTAGCGGCACAGATACGCAGTATTTT
CASRPGTSGTDTQYF
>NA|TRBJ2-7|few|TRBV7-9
TGTGCCAGCAGCTTAAGGGGCGCTGGGTCCTACGAGCAGTACTTC
CASSLRGAGSYEQYF
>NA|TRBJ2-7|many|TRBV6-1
TGTGCCAGCAGTGATCCGGGGTACGAGCAGTACTTC
CASSDPGYEQYF
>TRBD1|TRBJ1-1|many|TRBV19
TGTGCCAGTAGTACTACAGGGGGCACTGAAGCTTTCTTT
CASSTTGGTEAFF
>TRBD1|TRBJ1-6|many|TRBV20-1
TGCAGTGCTAGCGGGGACAGTAATTCACCCCTCCACTTT
CSASGDSNSPLHF
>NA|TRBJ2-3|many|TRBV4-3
TGCGCCAGCAGCCGCCGAGTGGTAGGAGCCGGAGTTGGACGCACAGATACGCAGTATTTT
CASSRRVVGAGVGRTDTQYF
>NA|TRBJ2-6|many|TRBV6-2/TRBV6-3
TGTGCCAGCAGTACAGGGACTCTACGCTCTGGGGCCAACGTCCTGACTTTC
CASSTGTLRSGANVLTF
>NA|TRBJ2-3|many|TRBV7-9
TGTGCCAGCAGCTCTGGGGCAGGGATCACAGATACGCAGTATTTT
CASSSGAGITDTQYF
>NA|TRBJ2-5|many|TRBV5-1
TGCGCCAGCAGCAGCTACTACCAAGAGACCCAGTACTTC
CASSSYYQETQYF
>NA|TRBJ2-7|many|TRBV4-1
TGCGCCAGCAGCTTAGGGCTTAATGGGGAGCAGTACTTC
CASSLGLNGEQYF
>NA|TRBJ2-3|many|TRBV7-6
TGTGCCAGCAGCGTGGGGGGCTTCGGTGGAGATACGCAGTATTTT
CASSVGGFGGDTQYF
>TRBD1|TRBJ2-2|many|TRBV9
TGTGCCAGCAGCCCGAGAGAGTGGACAGGCTACACCGGGGAGCTGTTTTTT
CASSPREWTGYTGELFF
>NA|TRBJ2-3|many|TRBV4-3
TGCGCCAGCAGCCATCCTCCAGATACGCAGTATTTT
CASSHPPDTQYF
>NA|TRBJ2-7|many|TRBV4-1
TGCGCCAGCAGCCAAGGAGGGGGCTACGAGCAGTACTTC
CASSQGGGYEQYF
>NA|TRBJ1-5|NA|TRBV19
TGTGCCAGTGGCGGATGGGGGTTGAATCAGCCCCAGCATTTT
CASGGWGLNQPQHF
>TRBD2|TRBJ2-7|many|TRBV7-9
TGTGCCAGCAGCTCTCAGTCCGGGACTAGCGGGAGTCTGGCGTATGAGCAGTACTTC
CASSSQSGTSGSLAYEQYF
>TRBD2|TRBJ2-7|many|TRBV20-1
TGCAGTGCTGCCCCGGGACTAGCGGACTACGAGCAGTACTTC
CSAAPGLADYEQYF
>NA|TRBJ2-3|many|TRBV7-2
TGTGCCACCTCTTACACAGATACGCAGTATTTT
CATSYTDTQYF
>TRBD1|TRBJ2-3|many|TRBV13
TGTGCCAGCAGCCCCGGGACAGGGGGCACCACAGATACGCAGTATTTT
CASSPGTGGTTDTQYF
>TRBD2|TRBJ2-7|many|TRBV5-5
TGTGCCAGCAGCCGCGGGGGGCCTAACGAGCAGTACTTC
CASSRGGPNEQYF
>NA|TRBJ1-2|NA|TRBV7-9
TGTGCCAGCAGCGATGCCCCCGGTAATGGCTACACCTTC
CASSDAPGNGYTF
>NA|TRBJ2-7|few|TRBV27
TGTGCCAGCAGTGTCGGTAGCGTCTTACCCTACGAGCAGTACTTC
CASSVGSVLPYEQYF
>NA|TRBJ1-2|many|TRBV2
TGTGCCAGCGGGCCGCCAGAGAACTATGGCTACACCTTC
CASGPPENYGYTF
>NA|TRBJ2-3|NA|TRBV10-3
TGTGCCATCAGTGAGTCGAGTCAGGGGGGATCCACAGATACGCAGTATTTT
CAISESSQGGSTDTQYF
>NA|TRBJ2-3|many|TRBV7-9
TGTGCCAGCAGCCCCTCAGGGGGCGGGGGGCCCACAGATACGCAGTATTTT
CASSPSGGGGPTDTQYF
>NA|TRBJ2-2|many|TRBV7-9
TGTGCCAGCAGCCACCCCCCCGAGGGGACCACCGGGGAGCTGTTTTTT
CASSHPPEGTTGELFF
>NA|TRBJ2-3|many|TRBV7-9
TGTGCCAGCAGCTTAGCGACTGGGACTCATGATACGCAGTATTTT
CASSLATGTHDTQYF